These 32 T cell receptor beta chains were all obtained from the same sample, sequenced in a study of regulatory T cells in long-lasting Graves disease. Arm-PCR of CDR3 regions and iRepertoire HTBI primers were the basis on which TCR beta libraries were built. TCRdb ran MiXCR on the multiplex PCR reads and lists one entry per CDR3 protein. The sample has about 240,000 distinct CDR3 sequences, 20% to 25% seen once. The time point denotes: newly diagnosed GD, antithyroid drugs for less than 3 months. With RNA extracted from PBMCs as input, the TCR library was made. The sample in question was peripheral blood mononuclear cells (PBMCs), obtained at new diagnosis, from a patient treated with antithyroid drugs. The receptors were gathered from a female donor with Graves disease.

This clonotype showed up just a few times. The V gene is TRBV20-1, the J gene TRBJ2-2; 7 nucleotides line up with TRBD2. The germline gives CDR1 DFQATT, CDR2 SNEGSKA (reference sequence). Germline trimming cut 0 bases from V and 4 bases from J; bases unmatched to any gene: 8. The CDR3 runs 16 residues. CDR3 region: CSARDGLAEFTGELFF. The CDR3 nucleotides are TGCAGTGCTAGAGATGGGCTAGCGGAGTTCACCGGGGAGCTGTTTTTT.

This clonotype was counted ten times or more. Relative to the germline gene, one junction end is altered; a read error may explain this. V gene TRBV5-1 combines with J gene TRBJ1-1; 9 nucleotides agree with TRBD1. This CDR3 is 15 amino acids long. Germline loops: CDR1 SGHRS, CDR2 YFSETQ. In DNA, the CDR3 is TGTGCCAGCAGCCCGAGGACAGGGGTCGGTACTGAAGCTTTCTTT. Protein product: CASSPRTGVGTEAFF. The entire variable domain, with the rest obtained from reference TRBV5-1 and TRBJ1-1, is as follows: KAGVTQTPRYLIKTRGQQVTLSCSPISGHRSVSWYQQTPGQGLQFLFEYFSETQRNKGNFPGRFSGRQFSNSRSEMNVSTLELGDSALYLCASSPRTGVGTEAFFGQGTRLTVV.

This clonotype came up many times. The V and J genes are TRBV7-3 and TRBJ2-2; the match to TRBD1 covers 10 bases. CDR1 SGHTA and CDR2 FQGTGA come from the germline V gene. Germline trimming cut 5 bases from V and 7 bases from J; bases unmatched to any gene: 7. The length of the CDR3 is 15 residues. CDR3 loop: CASSTRQGARGELFF. CDR3 nucleotides: TGTGCCAGCAGCACGCGACAGGGGGCGCGCGGGGAGCTGTTTTTT.

Ten or more counts support this clonotype. The chain combines TRBV20-1 with TRBJ2-3; 11 bases agree with TRBD2. Germline CDR1 is DFQATT and CDR2 is SNEGSKA (reference sequence). This CDR3 contains 14 residues. V gave up 7 bases and J gave up 3 bases; unmatched junction bases: 6. The CDR3 nucleotides read TGCAGTGGCAAACGACTAGCGGGGACAGATACGCAGTATTTT. Amino acid sequence: CSGKRLAGTDTQYF.

The chain links TRBV12-3 or TRBV12-4 to TRBJ2-7; TRBD2 matches 8 bases. After removal of 6 bases from V and 0 bases from J, the junction contained 7 bases not matched to a gene. The CDR3 spans 15 residues. CDR3 region: CASSMLAGPSYEQYF. The CDR3 bases are TGTGCCAGCAGCATGCTAGCGGGCCCCTCCTACGAGCAGTACTTC.

This clonotype was counted ten times or more. The chain uses TRBV28 and TRBJ2-5; the D gene is possibly TRBD2 (5 bases). From germline, CDR1 is MDHEN and CDR2 SYDVKM. Trimming left V 7 bases short and J 5 bases short, with 11 bases between. The CDR3 has 12 amino acids. CDR3 in DNA: TGTGCCAGCATTGGTAGGGAGGAGACCCAGTACTTC. Amino acid sequence: CASIGREETQYF.

This clonotype appeared many times. CDR3 sequence: CASSEGRSSYNEQFF. The CDR3 region has the DNA TGTGCCAGCAGTGAGGGCCGCAGCTCCTACAATGAGCAGTTCTTC. The gene calls are TRBV2 and TRBJ2-1; D uncertain. The CDR3 has 15 residues. Germline CDR1 is SNHLY and CDR2 is FYNNEI. V was trimmed by 3 bases and J by 0 bases, leaving 9 bases between them. Using reference TRBV2 and TRBJ2-1 for the parts outside the CDR3, the full variable domain is EPEVTQTPSHQVTQMGQEVILRCVPISNHLYFYWYRQILGQKVEFLVSFYNNEISEKSEIFDDQFSVERPDGSNFTLKIRSTKLEDSAMYFCASSEGRSSYNEQFFGPGTRLTVL.

This clonotype was recorded at least ten times. The V gene is TRBV6-5, the J gene TRBJ2-7, with TRBD2 matching over 10 bases. V dropped 4 bases and J dropped 4; count of bases not matched to a gene: 4. The CDR3 loop spans 14 amino acids. Germline CDR1 and CDR2: MNHEY and SVGAGI. CDR3 nucleotides: TGTGCCAGCAGTTGGTTAGCGGGAGGTTACGAGCAGTACTTC. It specifies CASSWLAGGYEQYF.

At least ten counts were recorded for this clonotype. This chain uses TRBV20-1 with TRBJ1-6; possible D gene TRBD1, 5 bases. The germline V gene encodes CDR1 DFQATT and CDR2 SNEGSKA (reference sequence). V was trimmed by 3 bases and J by 4 bases, leaving 19 bases between them. This CDR3 contains 17 residues. CDR3 region: CSARVPVSRTYNSPLHF. DNA for the CDR3: TGCAGTGCTAGGGTCCCTGTCTCAAGGACATATAATTCACCCCTCCACTTT.

In its sample, this clonotype was seen many times. The rearrangement links TRBV5-1 to TRBJ2-5; the D gene is possibly TRBD1 (6 bases). The CDR3 spans 14 residues. The ends were cut back, 2 bases at V and 0 bases at J, with 8 bases in the middle. Germline CDR1 is SGHRS and CDR2 is YFSETQ. The CDR3 protein is CASSFRQDQETQYF. CDR3 DNA: TGCGCCAGCAGCTTTCGACAGGACCAAGAGACCCAGTACTTC.

This clonotype was counted a few times. The chain joins TRBV5-1 to TRBJ1-1; D is perhaps TRBD1 (6 bases). Trimming stripped 1 base from V and 3 bases from J, with 7 bases between. The CDR3 is 13 residues long. Germline lookup yields CDR1 SGHRS and CDR2 YFSETQ. In DNA form, the CDR3 reads TGCGCCAGCAGCTTGAGGGGGGACACTGAAGCTTTCTTT. Translated: CASSLRGDTEAFF.

This clonotype was found many times. The V and J genes are TRBV12-3 or TRBV12-4 and TRBJ2-1, with 11 bases aligning to TRBD2. The V and J ends lost 6 bases and 4 bases, in that order; junction bases with no gene match: 5. The CDR3 is 15 amino acids. CDR3 nucleotide sequence: TGTGCCAGCAGCTTGACTAGCGGGGTATACAATGAGCAGTTCTTC. It yields the protein CASSLTSGVYNEQFF.

This clonotype has a count of ten or more. The rearrangement links TRBV10-1 to TRBJ2-3; the D gene is possibly TRBD1 (6 bases). The CDR3 runs 15 residues. V shed 2 bases and J shed 6 bases, with 15 bases lying between them. The germline gives CDR1 WNHNN, CDR2 SYGVQD (reference sequence). CDR3 loop: CASSELDSRTDTQYF. The CDR3 bases are TGCGCCAGCAGTGAGCTGGACAGTAGAACGGATACGCAGTATTTT.

In its sample, this clonotype was seen many times. The chain recombines TRBV9 with TRBJ2-5; 8 bases match TRBD2. The CDR3 covers 16 residues. The junction had 9 bases not matched to a gene; V was cut back by 3 bases and J by 2 bases. Germline CDR1 and CDR2: SGDLS and YYNGEE. The CDR3 sequence is CASSGVGRGAQETQYF. As DNA, the CDR3 is TGTGCCAGCAGCGGTGTTGGGCGGGGGGCACAAGAGACCCAGTACTTC. Variable domain in full (rest from reference TRBV9 and TRBJ2-5): DSGVTQTPKHLITATGQRVTLRCSPRSGDLSVYWYQQSLDQGLQFLIQYYNGEERAKGNILERFSAQQFPDLHSELNLSSLELGDSALYFCASSGVGRGAQETQYFGPGTRLLVL.

This sequence joins TRBV28 and TRBJ1-2, with D perhaps TRBD1 (5 bases). The CDR3 spans 13 residues. Germline V gene sequence: CDR1 MDHEN, CDR2 SYDVKM. Trimming stripped 7 bases from V and 6 bases from J, with 15 bases between. CDR3 protein: CASTSIKGHGYTF. The CDR3 DNA follows: TGTGCCAGCACCTCTATTAAGGGGCATGGCTACACCTTC.

This clonotype was counted many times. The rearrangement uses TRBV6-1 and TRBJ2-1; D might be TRBD2 (6 bases). CDR1 MNHNS and CDR2 SASEGT come from the germline V gene. The V gene lost 5 bases and the J gene lost 4 bases, with 12 bases spanning the gap. The CDR3 is made up of 14 amino acids. The CDR3 DNA is TGTGCCAGCAGTCCCCACGGGGGTTACAATGAGCAGTTCTTC. It specifies CASSPHGGYNEQFF.

There are many counts of this clonotype. V gene TRBV20-1 combines with J gene TRBJ2-1; D is ambiguous. The CDR3 sequence is 15 residues long. The germline V gene has CDR1 DFQATT and CDR2 SNEGSKA (reference sequence). Between the trimmed V and J ends, which lost 0 bases and 8 bases, there was a span of 17 bases. The chain's CDR3 is CSARDARLRVDEQFF. The CDR3 nucleotides are TGCAGTGCTAGAGATGCGAGACTTCGAGTCGATGAGCAGTTCTTC.

This clonotype has a count of ten or more. The rearrangement joins TRBV2 to TRBJ2-3; 11 bases match TRBD2. With V trimmed by 6 bases and J by 0 bases, 5 bases remained unmatched. Germline V gene data show CDR1 as SNHLY and CDR2 as FYNNEI. CDR3 length equals 16 residues. Here the CDR3 reads CASRGRTSGSTDTQYF. CDR3 in DNA: TGTGCCAGCAGGGGGAGGACTAGCGGGAGCACAGATACGCAGTATTTT.

The sample holds many counts of this clonotype. J is TRBJ2-2 and V is TRBV28, with D possibly being TRBD1 or TRBD2 (5 bases each). CDR1 and CDR2 (germline): MDHEN, SYDVKM. The CDR3 length is 16 residues. V lost 2 bases to trimming and J lost 4 bases, with 14 bases between them. The CDR3 reads CASSLIIWGSTGELFF. The DNA for the CDR3 is TGTGCCAGCAGTTTAATCATATGGGGGAGCACCGGGGAGCTGTTTTTT.

The CDR3 nucleotides read TGTGCCAGCAGTGAGGCGGGTGACGGCTACACCTTC. It yields the protein CASSEAGDGYTF. The chain recombines TRBV2 with TRBJ1-2, with unresolved D. V was trimmed by 3 bases and J by 8 bases, leaving 10 bases between them. Germline CDR1 is SNHLY and CDR2 is FYNNEI. The CDR3 spans 12 residues.

At least ten counts were recorded for this clonotype. The chain employs TRBV20-1 and TRBJ2-1, with 10 bases fitting TRBD2. This CDR3 contains 16 residues. The junction had 11 bases not matched to a gene; V was cut back by 2 bases and J by 7 bases. Germline-derived CDR1 and CDR2 are DFQATT and SNEGSKA (reference sequence). In DNA form, the CDR3 reads TGCAGTGCTAGAAAGAGCGGGAGGGCCGTTGGTAATGAGCAGTTCTTC. Translation gives CSARKSGRAVGNEQFF.

There are many counts of this clonotype. The genes are TRBV20-1 and TRBJ2-1; TRBD2 matches at 7 bases. Losses at the gene ends were 6 bases for V and 2 bases for J; bases not matched to a gene: 16. There are 17 residues in the CDR3. Germline V gives CDR1 DFQATT, CDR2 SNEGSKA (reference sequence). The CDR3 region has the DNA TGCAGTGCCGTCGCGCGGGGCGGGGGACTCGCCTACAATGAGCAGTTCTTC. Its protein product is CSAVARGGGLAYNEQFF.

V is TRBV9 and J is TRBJ1-4, with no clear D. V lost 4 bases and J 5 bases, leaving 15 bases between the germline ends. The CDR3 loop spans 15 amino acids. Germline-derived CDR1 and CDR2 are SGDLS and YYNGEE. The CDR3 region has the DNA TGTGCCAGCAGCCCCCATCAAAACCAAAATGAAAAACTGTTTTTT. It encodes CASSPHQNQNEKLFF.

V and J are TRBV28 and TRBJ2-7; TRBD1 might be the D (6 bases). The CDR3 extends over 14 amino acids. Germline loops: CDR1 MDHEN, CDR2 SYDVKM. Trimming left V 3 bases short and J 7 bases short, with 16 bases between. The CDR3 loop is CASSLQGFTGEQYF. Here the CDR3 DNA reads TGTGCCAGCAGTTTGCAGGGGTTCACCGGGGAGCAGTACTTC.

This clonotype has at least ten counts. V gene TRBV11-3 combines with J gene TRBJ1-4, with D unresolved. V lost 10 bases to trimming and J lost 4 bases, with 13 bases between them. CDR3 length equals 13 residues. Germline CDR1 is SGHNT and CDR2 is YENEEA. The CDR3 protein is CANIYRINEKLFF. The CDR3 DNA follows: TGTGCCAACATATATAGGATTAATGAAAAACTGTTTTTT.

The table lists this clonotype with a few counts. This rearrangement joins TRBV6-1 to TRBJ1-4; 8 positions match TRBD1. The CDR3 length is 14 residues. Germline loops: CDR1 MNHNS, CDR2 SASEGT. V lost 6 bases to trimming and J lost 6 bases; unmatched junction nucleotides: 6. The CDR3 here is CASRPGGSDEKLFF. The CDR3 DNA is TGTGCCAGCAGACCAGGGGGCAGTGATGAAAAACTGTTTTTT.

This clonotype showed up many times. The CDR3 DNA reads as TGCGCCAGCAGCACCACCGGGACTAGCGGGGGGGGGGATGAGCAGTTCTTC. Translation gives CASSTTGTSGGGDEQFF. This chain uses TRBV5-1 with TRBJ2-1, with 16 bases lining up with TRBD2. This CDR3 is built from 17 residues. Trimming removed 4 bases from V and 8 bases from J; junction bases left unmatched: 9. The germline CDR1 and CDR2 sequences are SGHRS and YFSETQ.

V usage is TRBV7-6 and J usage is TRBJ2-1, with D possibly TRBD2 on 5 matching bases. Looked up from germline, CDR1 is SGHVS and CDR2 is FNYEAQ. The CDR3 contains 18 residues. Trimming left V 1 base short and J 0 bases short, with 16 bases between. CDR3 in amino acids: CASSLVGKGRSSYNEQFF. CDR3 bases: TGTGCCAGCAGCTTAGTCGGGAAAGGGAGAAGCTCCTACAATGAGCAGTTCTTC.

In its sample, this clonotype was seen many times. This chain links TRBV2 with TRBJ1-1; D is ambiguous. Trimming cost V 6 bases and J 4 bases, with 15 bases left between them. This CDR3 is built from 14 residues. Germline values: CDR1 SNHLY, CDR2 FYNNEI. DNA of the CDR3: TGTGCCAGCAGCGCCTGGGGTGTGGCCACTGAAGCTTTCTTT. Protein sequence: CASSAWGVATEAFF.

On this clonotype itself: The likely explanation is a read error, given a far larger clone one base away. This chain links TRBV7-2 with TRBJ2-7; perhaps TRBD1 as D (6 bases). This CDR3 has 11 residues. Germline assignment: CDR1 SGHTA and CDR2 FQGNSA. V was shortened by 5 bases and J by 7 bases, with 9 bases between the two germline ends. In DNA form, the CDR3 reads TGTGCCAGCAGCCGGGACAATGAGCAGTACTTC. Translating it yields CASSRDNEQYF.

This clonotype was picked up many times. The rearrangement links TRBV6-2 or TRBV6-3 to TRBJ2-2, with D maybe TRBD2 (7 bases). Trimming pared 3 bases from V and 1 base from J, leaving 12 bases between. The CDR3 consists of 16 residues. The germline V gene encodes CDR1 MNHEY and CDR2 SVGEGT. CDR3 nucleotide sequence: TGTGCCAGCAGTTATTCGGGGGGCCGGAACACCGGGGAGCTGTTTTTT. This sequence encodes CASSYSGGRNTGELFF.

The chain couples TRBV19 to TRBJ2-3; weak D call: TRBD2 (6 bases). The CDR3 totals 17 residues. With 3 bases removed from V and 2 bases from J, the gap between germline ends came to 18 bases. Germline CDR1 and CDR2: LNHDA and SQIVND (reference sequence). The CDR3 DNA is TGTGCCAGTAGTATGTCGGGCGGGAACATTTACACAGATACGCAGTATTTT. Its protein product is CASSMSGGNIYTDTQYF.